Shown below are 7 T cell receptor beta chains from a single sample sequenced in a study of CD8+CD57+ T cells in acquired aplastic anemia. Genomic DNA served as template for TCR beta VDJ and CDR3 profiling. TCRdb itself ran the reads through MiXCR, one entry per CDR3 protein. The sample yields some 200,000 distinct CDR3 sequences, around half seen once. Patients picked for sequencing had shown CD8+CD57+ cell expansion detected by flow cytometry. Sample: sorted CD4+, CD8+, or CD8+CD57+ T cells (not recorded which) from PBMCs. All receptors derive from a human donor with aplastic anemia.

This clonotype has a count of ten or more. V and J are TRBV4-3 and TRBJ2-1; D uncertain. Deletions cut 4 bases from V and 9 bases from J, with 16 bases between. CDR1 is LGHNA and CDR2 is YSLEER in the germline V gene. The CDR3 runs to 14 residues. CDR3 nucleotides: TGCGCCAGCAGCCTACACGAAGTACCCGGTGAGCAGTTCTTC. Translated: CASSLHEVPGEQFF.

This clonotype was recorded many times. The rearrangement uses TRBV12-3 or TRBV12-4 and TRBJ1-4; no definite D call. V shed 6 bases and J shed 0 bases, with 11 bases lying between them. The CDR3 contains 15 residues. The CDR3 region is CASSYTAATNEKLFF. The DNA for the CDR3 is TGTGCCAGCAGCTATACCGCTGCAACTAATGAAAAACTGTTTTTT.

This clonotype was counted many times. This rearrangement joins TRBV5-1 to TRBJ2-5, with 11 bases identical to TRBD2. Germline loops: CDR1 SGHRS, CDR2 YFSETQ. The CDR3 has 17 residues. J was trimmed by 4 bases and V by 0 bases; bases with no gene match: 8. CDR3 sequence: CASSLEVAGGAGETQYF. The CDR3 nucleotides are TGCGCCAGCAGCTTGGAGGTAGCGGGAGGGGCTGGAGAGACCCAGTACTTC.

This clonotype was seen a handful of times. The chain links TRBV24-1 to TRBJ1-5; D is uncertain. V was clipped by 9 bases and J by 4 bases, with 9 bases between them. Germline V gene lookup returns CDR1 KGHDR and CDR2 SFDVKD. The CDR3 is made up of 12 amino acids. The CDR3 sequence: CATQTLNQPQHF. In nucleotides, the CDR3 is TGTGCCACCCAGACGCTAAATCAGCCCCAGCATTTT.

The CDR3 region has the DNA TGTGCCAGCAGCCTCACGACTAGCAGGAATGAGCAGTTCTTC. Residues: CASSLTTSRNEQFF. The V gene is TRBV2, the J gene TRBJ2-1, with TRBD2 matching 7 bases. Per the germline V gene, CDR1 is SNHLY and CDR2 is FYNNEI. Trimming cost V 6 bases and J 7 bases; bases outside gene matches: 9. The CDR3 has 14 amino acids. Full variable domain (missing parts from reference TRBV2 and TRBJ2-1): EPEVTQTPSHQVTQMGQEVILRCVPISNHLYFYWYRQILGQKVEFLVSFYNNEISEKSEIFDDQFSVERPDGSNFTLKIRSTKLEDSAMYFCASSLTTSRNEQFFGPGTRLTVL.

Here the CDR3 reads CASSPRQAEPQHF. The CDR3 DNA reads TGTGCCAGTAGTCCCCGACAGGCCGAGCCCCAGCATTTT. The rearrangement links TRBV19 to TRBJ1-5; D possibly corresponds to TRBD1 (6 bases). V was pared by 5 bases and J by 8 bases, with 13 bases between. The V gene's germline CDR1 is LNHDA and CDR2 SQIVND (reference sequence). This CDR3 has 13 residues. The complete variable domain, with remaining parts taken from reference TRBV19 and TRBJ1-5, reads DGGITQSPKYLFRKEGQNVTLSCEQNLNHDAMYWYRQDPGQGLRLIYYSQIVNDFQKGDIAEGYSVSREKKESFPLTVTSAQKNPTAFYLCASSPRQAEPQHFGDGTRLSIL.

This clonotype was found many times. The chain uses TRBV2 and TRBJ2-2, with unresolved D. Germline lookup yields CDR1 SNHLY and CDR2 FYNNEI. V was clipped by 6 bases and J by 5 bases, with 7 bases between them. The length of the CDR3 is 12 residues. The CDR3 DNA reads TGTGCCAGCAGATACACGACCGGGGAGCTGTTTTTT. Protein: CASRYTTGELFF.